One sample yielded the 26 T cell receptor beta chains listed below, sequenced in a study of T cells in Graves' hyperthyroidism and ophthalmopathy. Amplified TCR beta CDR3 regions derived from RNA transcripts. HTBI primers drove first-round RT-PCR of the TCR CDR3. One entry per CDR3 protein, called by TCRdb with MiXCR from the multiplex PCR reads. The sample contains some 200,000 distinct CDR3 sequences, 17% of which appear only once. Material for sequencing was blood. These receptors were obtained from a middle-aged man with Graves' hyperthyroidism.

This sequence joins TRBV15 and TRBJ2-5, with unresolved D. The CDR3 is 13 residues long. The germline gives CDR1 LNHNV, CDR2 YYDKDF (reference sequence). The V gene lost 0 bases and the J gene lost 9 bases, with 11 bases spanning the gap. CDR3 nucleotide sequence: TGTGCCACCAGCAGAGATCCTAAAGATCCCCAGTACTTC. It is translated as CATSRDPKDPQYF.

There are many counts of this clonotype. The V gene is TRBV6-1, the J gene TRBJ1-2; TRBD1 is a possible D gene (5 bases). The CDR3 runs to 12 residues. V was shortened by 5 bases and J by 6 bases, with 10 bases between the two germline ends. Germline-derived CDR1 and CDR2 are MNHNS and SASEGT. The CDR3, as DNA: TGTGCCAGCAGTTCCCTGACAGATGGCTACACCTTC. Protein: CASSSLTDGYTF.

CDR3 in DNA: TGTGCCAGCAGCCAAGTTGGGGGGTACACAGATACGCAGTATTTT. It encodes CASSQVGGYTDTQYF. The V call is TRBV4-2, the J call TRBJ2-3; weak D call: TRBD2 (6 bases). The germline gives CDR1 LGHNA, CDR2 YNFKEQ. The CDR3 sequence is 15 residues long. V lost 1 base, J lost 2 bases, and 10 bases lay in between.

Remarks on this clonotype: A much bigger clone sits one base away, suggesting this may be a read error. The CDR3 DNA sequence: TGTGCCAGCAGTTCCAAAGCCCGGGGGAGCTATGGCTACATCTTC. Residues: CASSSKARGSYGYIF. The chain is built from TRBV27 and TRBJ1-2, with D possibly TRBD1 on 5 matching bases. Per germline, CDR1 MNHEY and CDR2 SMNVEV (reference sequence). This CDR3 spans 15 amino acids.

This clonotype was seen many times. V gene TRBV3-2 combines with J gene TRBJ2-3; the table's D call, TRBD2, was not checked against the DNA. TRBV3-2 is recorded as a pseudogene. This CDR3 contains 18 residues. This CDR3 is CASSQDRILAGDRDTQYF. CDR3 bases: TGTGCCAGCAGCCAAGATCGTATATTAGCGGGAGATAGAGATACGCAGTATTTT.

In DNA, the CDR3 is TGTGCCAGCAGCCTTGGACCAAAAGGGGGCAATGAGCAGTTCTTC. It codes for CASSLGPKGGNEQFF. The gene calls are TRBV5-6 and TRBJ2-1; D is possibly TRBD1 (6 bases). The V gene lost 4 bases and the J gene lost 6 bases, with 17 bases spanning the gap. The CDR3 extends over 15 amino acids. The V gene's germline CDR1 is SGHDT and CDR2 YYEEEE.

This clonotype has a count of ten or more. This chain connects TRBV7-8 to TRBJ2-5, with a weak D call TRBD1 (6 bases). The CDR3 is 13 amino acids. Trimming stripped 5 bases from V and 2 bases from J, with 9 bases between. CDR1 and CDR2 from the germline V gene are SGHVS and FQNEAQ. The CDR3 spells CASSKDRQETQYF. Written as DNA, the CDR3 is TGTGCCAGCAGCAAGGACAGACAAGAGACCCAGTACTTC.

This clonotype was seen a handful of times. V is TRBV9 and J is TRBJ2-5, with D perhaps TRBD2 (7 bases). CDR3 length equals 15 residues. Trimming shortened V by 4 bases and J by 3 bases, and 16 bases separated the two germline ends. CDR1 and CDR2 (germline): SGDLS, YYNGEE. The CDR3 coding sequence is TGTGCCAGCAGCTCCTGGGGGGGGCCAGAAGAGACCCAGTACTTC. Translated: CASSSWGGPEETQYF.

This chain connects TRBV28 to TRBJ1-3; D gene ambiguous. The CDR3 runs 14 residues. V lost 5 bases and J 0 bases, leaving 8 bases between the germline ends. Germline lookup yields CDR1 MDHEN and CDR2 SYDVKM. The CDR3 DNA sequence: TGTGCCAGCAGTCCCGGGATCTCTGGAAACACCATATATTTT. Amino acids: CASSPGISGNTIYF.

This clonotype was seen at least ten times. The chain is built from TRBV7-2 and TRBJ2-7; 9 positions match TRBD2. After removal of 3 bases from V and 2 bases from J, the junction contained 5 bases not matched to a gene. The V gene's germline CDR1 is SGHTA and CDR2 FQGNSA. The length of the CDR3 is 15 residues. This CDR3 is CASSFTAGGTYEQYF. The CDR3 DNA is TGTGCCAGCAGCTTCACTGCGGGAGGGACCTACGAGCAGTACTTC.

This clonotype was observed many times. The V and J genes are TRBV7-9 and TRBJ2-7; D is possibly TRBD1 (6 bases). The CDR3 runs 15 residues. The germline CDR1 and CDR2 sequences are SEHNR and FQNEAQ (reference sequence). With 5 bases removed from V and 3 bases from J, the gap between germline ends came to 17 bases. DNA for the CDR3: TGTGCCAGCAGCCCAGGGGCCTGGGACGGCTACGAGCAGTACTTC. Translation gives CASSPGAWDGYEQYF. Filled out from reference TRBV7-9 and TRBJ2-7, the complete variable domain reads DTGVSQNPRHKITKRGQNVTFRCDPISEHNRLYWYRQTLGQGPEFLTYFQNEAQLEKSRLLSDRFSAERPKGSFSTLEIQRTEQGDSAMYLCASSPGAWDGYEQYFGPGTRLTVT.

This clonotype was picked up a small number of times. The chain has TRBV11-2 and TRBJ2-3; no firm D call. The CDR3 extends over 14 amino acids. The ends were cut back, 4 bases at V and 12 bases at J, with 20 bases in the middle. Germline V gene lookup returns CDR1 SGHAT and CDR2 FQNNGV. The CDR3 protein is CASSSTGSSLSQYF. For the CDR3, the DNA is TGTGCCAGCAGCTCGACTGGTTCCTCATTATCACAGTATTTT.

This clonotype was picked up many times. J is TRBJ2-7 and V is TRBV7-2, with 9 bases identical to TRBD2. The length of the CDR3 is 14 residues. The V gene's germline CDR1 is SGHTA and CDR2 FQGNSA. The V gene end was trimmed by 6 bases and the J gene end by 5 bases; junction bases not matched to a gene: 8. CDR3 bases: TGTGCCAGCAGTAACGGACTAGCGTTTAACGAGCAGTACTTC. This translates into CASSNGLAFNEQYF. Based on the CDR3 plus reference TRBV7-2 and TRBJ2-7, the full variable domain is GAGVSQSPSNKVTEKGKDVELRCDPISGHTALYWYRQSLGQGLEFLIYFQGNSAPDKSGLPSDRFSAERTGGSVSTLTIQRTQQEDSAVYLCASSNGLAFNEQYFGPGTRLTVT.

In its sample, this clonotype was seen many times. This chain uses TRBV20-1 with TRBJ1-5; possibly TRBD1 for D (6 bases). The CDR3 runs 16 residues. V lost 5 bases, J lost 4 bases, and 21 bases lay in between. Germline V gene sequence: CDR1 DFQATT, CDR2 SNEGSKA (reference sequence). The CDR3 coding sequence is TGCAGTGCTCCTTCCGCCTCAGGGGCTTCTAATCAGCCCCAGCATTTT. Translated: CSAPSASGASNQPQHF.

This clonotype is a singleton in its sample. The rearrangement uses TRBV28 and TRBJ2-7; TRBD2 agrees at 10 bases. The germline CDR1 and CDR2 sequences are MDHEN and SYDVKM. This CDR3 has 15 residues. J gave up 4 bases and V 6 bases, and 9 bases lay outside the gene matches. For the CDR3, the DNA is TGTGCCAGCAGCCAAGCGGGAGGGCCTATTTACGAGCAGTACTTC. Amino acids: CASSQAGGPIYEQYF.

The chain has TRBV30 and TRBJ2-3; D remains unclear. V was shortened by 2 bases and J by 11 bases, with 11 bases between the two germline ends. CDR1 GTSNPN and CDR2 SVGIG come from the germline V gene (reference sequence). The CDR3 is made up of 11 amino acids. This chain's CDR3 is CAWSYKGEQYF. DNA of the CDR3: TGTGCCTGGAGTTATAAAGGAGAGCAGTATTTT.

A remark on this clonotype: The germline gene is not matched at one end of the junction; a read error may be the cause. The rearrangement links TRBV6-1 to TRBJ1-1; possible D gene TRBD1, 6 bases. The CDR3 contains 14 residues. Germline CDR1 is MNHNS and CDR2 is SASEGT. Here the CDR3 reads CASSEEGGYTEASF. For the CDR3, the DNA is TGTGCCAGCAGTGAAGAGGGGGGCTACACTGAAGCTTCCTTT.

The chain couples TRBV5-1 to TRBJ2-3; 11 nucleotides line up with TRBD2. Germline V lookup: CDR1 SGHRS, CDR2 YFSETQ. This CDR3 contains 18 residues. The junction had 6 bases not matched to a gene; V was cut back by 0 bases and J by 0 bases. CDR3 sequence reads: CASSLATLAGGSTDTQYF. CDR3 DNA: TGCGCCAGCAGCTTGGCAACCCTAGCGGGAGGAAGCACAGATACGCAGTATTTT.

CDR3 loop: CASRGPQEGQIMGDTQYF. DNA for the CDR3: TGTGCCAGCAGGGGCCCACAGGAGGGCCAGATCATGGGAGATACGCAGTATTTT. This chain links TRBV28 with TRBJ2-3, with D perhaps matching TRBD2 (6 bases). The V end lost 6 bases, the J end lost 5 bases, and 27 bases lay between the germline ends. This CDR3 has 18 residues. Germline V gene data show CDR1 as MDHEN and CDR2 as SYDVKM.

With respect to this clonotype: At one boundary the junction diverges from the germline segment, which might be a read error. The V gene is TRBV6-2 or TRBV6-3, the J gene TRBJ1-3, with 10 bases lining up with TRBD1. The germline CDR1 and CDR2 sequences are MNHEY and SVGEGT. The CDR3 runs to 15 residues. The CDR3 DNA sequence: TGTGCCAGCATCCGGGACAGGGGCTCTGGAAACACCGTATATTTT. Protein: CASIRDRGSGNTVYF.

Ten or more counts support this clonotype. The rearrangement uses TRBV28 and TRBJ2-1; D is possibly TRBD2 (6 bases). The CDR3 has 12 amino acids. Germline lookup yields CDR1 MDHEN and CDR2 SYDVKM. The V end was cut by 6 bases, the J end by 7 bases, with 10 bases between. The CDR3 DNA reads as TGTGCCAGCAGCAGACTAGGAAATGAGCAGTTCTTC. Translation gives CASSRLGNEQFF.

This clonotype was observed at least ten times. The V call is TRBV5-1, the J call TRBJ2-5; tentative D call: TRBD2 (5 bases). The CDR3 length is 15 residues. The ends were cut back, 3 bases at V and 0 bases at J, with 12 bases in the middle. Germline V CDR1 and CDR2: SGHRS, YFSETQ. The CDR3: CASSSWEQYQETQYF. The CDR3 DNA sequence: TGCGCCAGCAGCTCCTGGGAGCAATACCAAGAGACCCAGTACTTC.

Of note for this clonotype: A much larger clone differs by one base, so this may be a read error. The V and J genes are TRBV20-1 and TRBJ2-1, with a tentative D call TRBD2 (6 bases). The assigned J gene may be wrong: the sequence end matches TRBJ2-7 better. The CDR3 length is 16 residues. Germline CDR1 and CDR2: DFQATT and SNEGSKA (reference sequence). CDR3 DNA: TGCAGTGCTAGTTCCCCGGGGCGGGGTTCCTACAATGAGCAGTACTTC. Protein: CSASSPGRGSYNEQYF.

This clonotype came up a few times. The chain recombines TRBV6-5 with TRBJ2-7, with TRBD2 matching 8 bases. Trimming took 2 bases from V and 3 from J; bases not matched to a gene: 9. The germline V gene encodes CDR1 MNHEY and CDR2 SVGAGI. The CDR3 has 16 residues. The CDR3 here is CASSYLHREGSYEQYF. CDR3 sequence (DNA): TGTGCCAGCAGTTACCTGCATCGGGAGGGAAGCTACGAGCAGTACTTC.

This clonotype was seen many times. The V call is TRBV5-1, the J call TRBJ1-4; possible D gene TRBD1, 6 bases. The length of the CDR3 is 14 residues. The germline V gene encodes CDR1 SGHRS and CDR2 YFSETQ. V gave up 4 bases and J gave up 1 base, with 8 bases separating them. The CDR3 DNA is TGCGCCAGCAGCCTGACAGGAACTAATGAAAAACTGTTTTTT. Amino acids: CASSLTGTNEKLFF.

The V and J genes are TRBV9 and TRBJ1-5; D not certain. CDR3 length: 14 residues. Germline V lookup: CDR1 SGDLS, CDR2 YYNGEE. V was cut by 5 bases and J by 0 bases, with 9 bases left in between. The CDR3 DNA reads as TGTGCCAGCAGTGAAACTTATAGCAATCAGCCCCAGCATTTT. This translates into CASSETYSNQPQHF.